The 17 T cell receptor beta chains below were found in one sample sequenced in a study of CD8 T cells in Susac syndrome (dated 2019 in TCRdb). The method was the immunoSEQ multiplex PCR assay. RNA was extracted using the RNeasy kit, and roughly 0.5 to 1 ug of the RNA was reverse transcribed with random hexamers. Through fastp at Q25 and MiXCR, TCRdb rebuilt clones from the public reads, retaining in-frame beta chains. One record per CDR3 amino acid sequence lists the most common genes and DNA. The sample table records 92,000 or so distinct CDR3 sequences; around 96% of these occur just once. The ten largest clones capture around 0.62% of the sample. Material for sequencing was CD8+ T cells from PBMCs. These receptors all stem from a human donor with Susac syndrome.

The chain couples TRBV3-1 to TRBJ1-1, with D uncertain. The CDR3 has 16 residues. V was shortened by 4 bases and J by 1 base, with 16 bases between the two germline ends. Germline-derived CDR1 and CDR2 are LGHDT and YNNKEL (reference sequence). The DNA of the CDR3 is TGTGCCAGCAGCCCCCCAGGTATGGAGGGGAACACTGAAGCTTTCTTT. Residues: CASSPPGMEGNTEAFF.

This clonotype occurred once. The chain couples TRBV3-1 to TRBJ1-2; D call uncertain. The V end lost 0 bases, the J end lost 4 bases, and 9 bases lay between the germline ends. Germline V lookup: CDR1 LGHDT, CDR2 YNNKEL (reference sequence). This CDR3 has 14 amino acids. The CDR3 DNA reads TGTGCCAGCAGCCAAGAAGAGGGTTTCTATGGCTACACCTTC. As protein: CASSQEEGFYGYTF.

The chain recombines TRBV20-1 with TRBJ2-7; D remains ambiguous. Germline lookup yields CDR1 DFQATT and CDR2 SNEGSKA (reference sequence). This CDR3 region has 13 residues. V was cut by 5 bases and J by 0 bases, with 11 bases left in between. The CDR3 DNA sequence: TGCAGTGCTGGAAGAAAGGGCTCCTACGAGCAGTACTTC. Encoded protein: CSAGRKGSYEQYF.

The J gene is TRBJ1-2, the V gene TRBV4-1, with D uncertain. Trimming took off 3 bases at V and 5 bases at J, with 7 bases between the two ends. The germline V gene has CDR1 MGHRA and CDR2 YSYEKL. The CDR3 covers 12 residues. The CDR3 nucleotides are TGCGCCAGCAGCCAGTCCGGGTATGGCTACACCTTC. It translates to CASSQSGYGYTF.

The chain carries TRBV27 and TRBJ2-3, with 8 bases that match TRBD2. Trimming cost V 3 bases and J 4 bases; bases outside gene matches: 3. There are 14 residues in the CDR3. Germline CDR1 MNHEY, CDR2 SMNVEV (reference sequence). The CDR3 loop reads CASSLARGADTQYF. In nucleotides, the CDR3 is TGTGCCAGCAGTTTGGCGCGGGGGGCAGATACGCAGTATTTT.

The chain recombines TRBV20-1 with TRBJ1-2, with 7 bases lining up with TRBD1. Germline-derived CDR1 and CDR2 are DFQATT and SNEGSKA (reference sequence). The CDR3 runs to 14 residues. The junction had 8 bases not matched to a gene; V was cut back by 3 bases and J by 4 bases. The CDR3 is CSASLGGTAYGYTF. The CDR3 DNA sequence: TGCAGTGCTAGCCTCGGAGGGACAGCCTATGGCTACACCTTC.

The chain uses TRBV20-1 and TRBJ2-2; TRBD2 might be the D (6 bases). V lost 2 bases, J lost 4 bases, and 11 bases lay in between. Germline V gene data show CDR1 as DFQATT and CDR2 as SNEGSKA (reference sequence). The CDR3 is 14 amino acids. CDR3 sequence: CSARMGDFTGELFF. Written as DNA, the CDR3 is TGCAGTGCTAGAATGGGGGACTTCACCGGGGAGCTGTTTTTT.

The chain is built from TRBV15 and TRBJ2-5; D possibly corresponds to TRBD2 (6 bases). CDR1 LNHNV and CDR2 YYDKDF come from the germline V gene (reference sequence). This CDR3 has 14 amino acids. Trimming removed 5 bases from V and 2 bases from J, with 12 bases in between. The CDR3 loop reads CATSPRLGQETQYF. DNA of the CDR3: TGTGCCACCAGCCCCCGACTAGGGCAAGAGACCCAGTACTTC.

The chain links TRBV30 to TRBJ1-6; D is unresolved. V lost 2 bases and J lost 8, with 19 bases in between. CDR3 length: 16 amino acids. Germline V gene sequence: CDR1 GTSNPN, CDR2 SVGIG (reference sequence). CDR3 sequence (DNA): TGTGCCTGGAGTCGGCAGCGGAGTATCGCGGATTCACCCCTCCACTTT. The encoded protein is CAWSRQRSIADSPLHF.

The CDR3 reads CSARVGQGPREQYF. DNA for the CDR3: TGCAGTGCTAGGGTGGGACAGGGGCCGAGGGAGCAGTACTTC. V usage is TRBV20-1 and J usage is TRBJ2-7; 10 bases match TRBD1. The CDR3 loop spans 14 amino acids. Germline V gene lookup returns CDR1 DFQATT and CDR2 SNEGSKA (reference sequence). Losses at the gene ends were 3 bases for V and 7 bases for J; bases not matched to a gene: 9.

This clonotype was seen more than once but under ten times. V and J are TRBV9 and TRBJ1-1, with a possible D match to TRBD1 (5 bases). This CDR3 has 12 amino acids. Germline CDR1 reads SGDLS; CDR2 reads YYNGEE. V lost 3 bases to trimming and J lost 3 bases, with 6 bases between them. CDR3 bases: TGTGCCAGCAGCGGAGGGGACACTGAAGCTTTCTTT. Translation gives CASSGGDTEAFF.

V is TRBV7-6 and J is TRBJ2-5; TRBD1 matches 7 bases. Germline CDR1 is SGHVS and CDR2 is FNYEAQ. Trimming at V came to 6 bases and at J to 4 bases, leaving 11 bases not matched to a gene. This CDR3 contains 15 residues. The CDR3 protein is CASSWTGHTGETQYF. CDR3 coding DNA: TGTGCCAGCAGTTGGACAGGACACACCGGAGAGACCCAGTACTTC.

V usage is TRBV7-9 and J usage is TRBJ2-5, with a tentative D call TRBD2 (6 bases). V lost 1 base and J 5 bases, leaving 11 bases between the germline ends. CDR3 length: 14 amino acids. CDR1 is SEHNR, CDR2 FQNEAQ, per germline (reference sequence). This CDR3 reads CASSLGRGLETQYF. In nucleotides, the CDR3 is TGTGCCAGCAGCTTAGGTCGGGGGTTGGAGACCCAGTACTTC.

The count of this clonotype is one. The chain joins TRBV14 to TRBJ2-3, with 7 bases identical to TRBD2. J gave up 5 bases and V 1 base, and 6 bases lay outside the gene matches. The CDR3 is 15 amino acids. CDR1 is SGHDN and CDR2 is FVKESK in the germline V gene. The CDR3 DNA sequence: TGTGCCAGCAGCCAAGCCCGCGGGGGAGGAGATACGCAGTATTTT. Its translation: CASSQARGGGDTQYF.

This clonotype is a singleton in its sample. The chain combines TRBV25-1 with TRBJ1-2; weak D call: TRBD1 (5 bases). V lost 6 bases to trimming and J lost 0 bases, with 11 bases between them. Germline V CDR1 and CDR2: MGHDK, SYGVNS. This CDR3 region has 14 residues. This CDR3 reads CASRAEGPNYGYTF. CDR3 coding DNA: TGTGCCAGCAGGGCCGAGGGACCTAACTATGGCTACACCTTC.

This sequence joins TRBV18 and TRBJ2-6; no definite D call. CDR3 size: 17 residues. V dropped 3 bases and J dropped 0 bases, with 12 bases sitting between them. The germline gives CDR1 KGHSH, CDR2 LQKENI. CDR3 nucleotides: TGTGCCAGCTCACCGGAGAGGACGAGCTCTGGGGCCAACGTCCTGACTTTC. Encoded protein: CASSPERTSSGANVLTF. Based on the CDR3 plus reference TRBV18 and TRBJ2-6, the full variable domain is NAGVMQNPRHLVRRRGQEARLRCSPMKGHSHVYWYRQLPEEGLKFMVYLQKENIIDESGMPKERFSAEFPKEGPSILRIQQVVRGDSAAYFCASSPERTSSGANVLTFGAGSRLTVL.

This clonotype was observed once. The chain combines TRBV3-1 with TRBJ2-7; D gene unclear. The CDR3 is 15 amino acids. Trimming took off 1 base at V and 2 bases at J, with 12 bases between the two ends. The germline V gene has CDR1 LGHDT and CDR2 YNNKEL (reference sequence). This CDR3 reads CASSQGVTDAYEQYF. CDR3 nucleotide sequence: TGTGCCAGCAGCCAAGGGGTAACCGATGCCTACGAGCAGTACTTC.